The clone carrying this TCR beta chain turned up a few times. Its antigen is not identified. The germline V and J ends were trimmed by 3 bases and 0 bases, with 8 bases remaining between them. The CDR3 runs 14 residues. The germline V gene has CDR1 SGHTA and CDR2 FQGNSA. This sample was taken from a study of T-cell reconstitution after alpha-beta-depleted transplantation in children. General observations from the study: Reports say that about two months after transplant, the alpha-beta T cells came out of several hundred graft clones that had expanded. T-cell counts and diversity were attributed mostly to newly produced T cells one year after transplant. Surviving recipient T cells and intrathymic progenitors accounted for some patients' high TCRbeta diversity at day 60.

A library of TCRbeta sequences, prepared with unique molecular identifiers, was generated. TCRdb reanalysed the PCR reads using MiXCR and keeps one entry per CDR3 protein. Here the sample spans 250,000 to 400,000 distinct CDR3 sequences, about a quarter being singletons. The genes are TRBV7-2 and TRBJ1-2; D ambiguous. This receptor was obtained from a male patient under 18 who had a stem cell transplant for acute lymphoblastic leukemia, so the T cells may come from the graft donor. The source was PBMCs, mostly from graft donor cells, collected 180 days after TCRalphabeta/CD19-depleted stem cell transplant. CDR3 DNA: TGTGCCAGCAGCTTGATATCGACTAACTATGGCTACACCTTC. Translated: CASSLISTNYGYTF.